Listed below are T cell receptor beta chains from one sample, sequenced in a study of blood T cells in healthy people across ages. A single record per CDR3 protein comes from TCRdb applying MiXCR to the 5' RACE reads. The table has 650,000 to 800,000 distinct CDR3 sequences, roughly 44% seen once. Sequenced sample: blood. Receptors originate from a man aged 60 to 69 in good health. The CDR3 runs from the conserved cysteine through the conserved F or W. D genes are given only for firm matches. Rows give clone size only sometimes, using once, few, many, or a class for an expanded clone.

cdr3_aa,cdr3_nt,v_call,clone_size,d_call,j_call
CASSLAGKGTGYTF,TGTGCCAGCAGCTTAGCGGGAAAGGGGACTGGCTACACCTTC,TRBV7-8,.,.,TRBJ1-2
CASSHPGSACEQYF,TGTGCCAGCAGCCATCCGGGCTCAGCCTGCGAGCAGTACTTC,TRBV7-2,.,.,TRBJ2-7
CASSQVRGGVNTEAFF,TGCGCCAGCAGCCAAGTCAGGGGAGGGGTGAACACTGAAGCTTTCTTT,TRBV4-3,few,.,TRBJ1-1
CSARAGPIGSKAQYF,TGCAGTGCTAGAGCCGGACCTATCGGAAGTAAGGCCCAGTACTTC,TRBV20-1,.,.,TRBJ2-7
CSATAGTSGGAPAGDTQYF,TGCAGTGCAACCGCCGGGACTAGCGGGGGGGCCCCAGCAGGAGATACGCAGTATTTT,TRBV20-1,.,TRBD2,TRBJ2-3
CSARPLASGYEQYF,TGCAGTGCTAGACCCCTGGCTAGCGGGTACGAGCAGTACTTC,TRBV20-1,few,TRBD2,TRBJ2-7
CASTQGANTEAFF,TGTGCCAGCACCCAGGGGGCGAACACTGAAGCTTTCTTT,TRBV7-9,many,TRBD1,TRBJ1-1
CSARTTQWGSYNEQFF,TGCAGTGCTAGAACTACCCAGTGGGGCTCCTACAATGAGCAGTTCTTC,TRBV20-1,.,.,TRBJ2-1
CSASQASFQYF,TGCAGTGCTAGTCAGGCTAGTTTTCAGTACTTC,TRBV20-1,.,.,TRBJ2-7
CAISEPQHNTEAFF,TGTGCCATCAGTGAACCACAACATAACACTGAAGCTTTCTTT,TRBV10-3,.,.,TRBJ1-1
CSADDPKGSSYNEPFF,TGCAGTGCAGATGATCCCAAGGGCAGCTCCTACAATGAGCCGTTCTTC,TRBV20-1,.,.,TRBJ2-1
CASSFKTGSYEQYF,TGCGCCAGCAGCTTTAAGACAGGCTCCTACGAGCAGTACTTC,TRBV5-1,.,.,TRBJ2-7
CSARAPAGDQAFF,TGCAGTGCTAGAGCCCCTGCGGGTGACCAGGCTTTCTTT,TRBV20-1,.,.,TRBJ1-1
CASSQRAEKAETQYF,TGTGCCAGCAGCCAAAGAGCGGAGAAGGCGGAGACCCAGTACTTC,TRBV3-1,.,.,TRBJ2-5
CASAEDSRFEQFF,TGTGCCAGCGCCGAGGACTCTAGATTTGAGCAGTTCTTC,TRBV5-6,few,.,TRBJ2-1
CASSLVGSGGARETQYF,TGTGCCAGCAGCTTAGTTGGTAGCGGGGGGGCGAGAGAGACCCAGTACTTC,TRBV7-2,.,TRBD2,TRBJ2-5
CSAEGQGQETQYF,TGCAGTGCTGAGGGACAGGGGCAAGAGACCCAGTACTTC,TRBV20-1,.,TRBD1,TRBJ2-5
CASSETAKAGETQYF,TGCGCCAGCAGCGAGACCGCCAAGGCGGGGGAGACCCAGTACTTC,TRBV4-3,.,.,TRBJ2-5
CASSQDSAGARAYEQYF,TGTGCCAGCAGCCAAGATAGCGCTGGGGCGAGGGCCTACGAGCAGTACTTC,TRBV3-1,.,.,TRBJ2-7
CASGQGALGYTF,TGTGCCAGCGGTCAGGGGGCACTTGGCTACACCTTC,TRBV2,.,TRBD1,TRBJ1-2
CASSPEPGGMGETQYF,TGCGCCAGCAGCCCCGAGCCTGGCGGGATGGGAGAGACCCAGTACTTC,TRBV4-3,once,.,TRBJ2-5
CASNPRGSGGNEQFF,TGTGCCAGCAACCCGCGGGGTAGCGGGGGGAATGAGCAGTTCTTC,TRBV12-3/TRBV12-4,.,TRBD2,TRBJ2-1
CASSLGIQETQYF,TGTGCCAGCAGTTTAGGGATCCAAGAGACCCAGTACTTC,TRBV7-2,many,.,TRBJ2-5
CSVDQDRVYTF,TGCAGCGTTGACCAGGACAGAGTATACACCTTC,TRBV29-1,.,.,TRBJ1-2
CASSLVPGPVRYEQYF,TGTGCCAGCAGCTTAGTCCCCGGGCCAGTCAGATACGAGCAGTACTTC,TRBV11-1,few,.,TRBJ2-7
CASSGLAGGLRETQYF,TGTGCCAGCAGCGGACTAGCGGGGGGCCTCCGGGAGACCCAGTACTTC,TRBV3-1,.,TRBD2,TRBJ2-5
CASSLGGQPYNEQYF,TGTGCCAGCAGCTTAGGGGGACAACCCTACAATGAGCAGTACTTC,TRBV7-2,.,.,TRBJ2-7
CASSSLSGGTYEQYF,TGTGCCAGCAGTTCACTCTCAGGCGGAACCTACGAGCAGTACTTC,TRBV27,.,.,TRBJ2-7
CASSPPLTGGPGELFF,TGCGCCAGCAGCCCACCACTGACGGGGGGGCCCGGGGAGCTGTTTTTT,TRBV5-1,once,TRBD2,TRBJ2-2
CASSVYGGNEQYF,TGTGCCAGCAGCGTATACGGGGGTAACGAGCAGTACTTC,TRBV9,.,.,TRBJ2-7